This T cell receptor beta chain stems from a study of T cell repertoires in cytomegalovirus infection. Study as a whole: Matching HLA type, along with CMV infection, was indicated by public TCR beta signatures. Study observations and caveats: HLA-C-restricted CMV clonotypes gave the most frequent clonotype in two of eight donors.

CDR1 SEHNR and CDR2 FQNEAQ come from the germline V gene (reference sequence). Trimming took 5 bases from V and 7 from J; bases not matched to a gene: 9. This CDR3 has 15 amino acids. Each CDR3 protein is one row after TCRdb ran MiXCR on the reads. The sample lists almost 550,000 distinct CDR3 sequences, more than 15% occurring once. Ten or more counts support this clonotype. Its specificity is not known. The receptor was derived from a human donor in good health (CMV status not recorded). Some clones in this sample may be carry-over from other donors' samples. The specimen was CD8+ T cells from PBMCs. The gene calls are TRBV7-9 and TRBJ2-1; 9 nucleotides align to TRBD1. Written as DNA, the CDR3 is TGTGCCAGCAGCCCCCTGACAGGGGGGGGGAATGAGCAGTTCTTC. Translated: CASSPLTGGGNEQFF.